These 18 T cell receptor beta chains came from one sample sequenced in a study of CD8 T cells in Susac syndrome. Random hexamers were used to reverse transcribe roughly 0.45 to 1 ug of RNA. TCRdb independently ran MiXCR on the immunoSEQ multiplex PCR reads; one entry per CDR3 protein. Found here are about 150,000 distinct CDR3 sequences, about 95% of them singletons; the top ten hold 0.14% to 0.15%. Sequenced input: CD8+ T cells from PBMCs. The receptors here all came from a human donor with multiple sclerosis.

The CDR3 coding sequence is TGTGCCAGCAGTTTATCGGTCACAGATACGCAGTATTTT. This gives the protein CASSLSVTDTQYF. The chain combines TRBV27 with TRBJ2-3; D uncertain. The CDR3 is made up of 13 amino acids. V lost 0 bases, J lost 2 bases, and 3 bases lay in between. Looked up from germline, CDR1 is MNHEY and CDR2 is SMNVEV (reference sequence).

The chain links TRBV18 to TRBJ2-7; D is unresolved. Trimming shortened V by 5 bases and J by 2 bases, and 7 bases separated the two germline ends. This CDR3 spans 12 amino acids. Per germline, CDR1 KGHSH and CDR2 LQKENI. DNA of the CDR3: TGTGCCAGCTCAGAGGAAACCTACGAGCAGTACGTC. It yields the protein CASSEETYEQYV.

The chain employs TRBV4-1 and TRBJ2-2, with D perhaps matching TRBD1 (5 bases). Trimming removed 2 bases at V and 5 bases at J, with 9 bases between. The germline CDR1 and CDR2 sequences are MGHRA and YSYEKL. The CDR3 covers 14 residues. CDR3 region: CASSQSQGTGELFF. The CDR3, as DNA: TGCGCCAGCAGCCAATCCCAGGGTACCGGGGAGCTGTTTTTT.

The genes are TRBV4-1 and TRBJ2-7, with 9 positions matching TRBD2. Losses at the gene ends were 3 bases for V and 4 bases for J; bases not matched to a gene: 4. Germline assignment: CDR1 MGHRA and CDR2 YSYEKL. The CDR3 has 14 amino acids. DNA for the CDR3: TGCGCCAGCAGCCAGGCGGGGGGGCGTTACGAGCAGTACTTC. Translation gives CASSQAGGRYEQYF.

DNA for the CDR3: TGTGCCAGCAGCGACTTCAGGGGTGATTACGAAAAACTGTTTTTT. This sequence encodes CASSDFRGDYEKLFF. This rearrangement joins TRBV25-1 to TRBJ1-4; D is perhaps TRBD1 (6 bases). Trimming removed 6 bases from V and 8 bases from J, with 19 bases in between. The CDR3 length is 15 residues. Germline V CDR1 and CDR2: MGHDK, SYGVNS. The full variable domain, with the rest looked up from reference TRBV25-1 and TRBJ1-4, is EADIYQTPRYLVIGTGKKITLECSQTMGHDKMYWYQQDPGMELHLIHYSYGVNSTEKGDLSSESTVSRIRTEHFPLTLESARPSHTSQYLCASSDFRGDYEKLFFGSGTQLSVL.

As DNA, the CDR3 is TGTGCCAGCAGCTTAAATAACGGGTTCTCCTACGAGCAGTACTTC. This gives the protein CASSLNNGFSYEQYF. The chain carries TRBV13 and TRBJ2-7; D is unclear. Per germline, CDR1 PRHDT and CDR2 FYEKMQ (reference sequence). V lost 2 bases and J lost 0, with 11 bases in between. This CDR3 has 15 amino acids. Complete variable domain (other parts from reference TRBV13 and TRBJ2-7): AAGVIQSPRHLIKEKRETATLKCYPIPRHDTVYWYQQGPGQDPQFLISFYEKMQSDKGSIPDRFSAQQFSDYHSELNMSSLELGDSALYFCASSLNNGFSYEQYFGPGTRLTVT.

The J gene is TRBJ2-3, the V gene TRBV12-3 or TRBV12-4; unclear D gene. This CDR3 region has 13 residues. The germline V and J ends were trimmed by 3 bases and 0 bases, with 4 bases remaining between them. The CDR3 loop reads CASSFVSTDTQYF. Here the CDR3 DNA reads TGTGCCAGCAGTTTTGTTAGCACAGATACGCAGTATTTT.

The genes are TRBV27 and TRBJ2-7, with no clear D. Per the germline V gene, CDR1 is MNHEY and CDR2 is SMNVEV (reference sequence). Trimming removed 6 bases from V and 1 base from J, with 13 bases in between. This CDR3 has 14 amino acids. The CDR3 DNA reads TGTGCCAGCAGCCCCTACGCCGGGTCCTACGAGCAGTACTTC. It codes for CASSPYAGSYEQYF.

The CDR3 sequence is CASSPTGGGRGEQYF. The CDR3 nucleotides read TGTGCCAGCAGCCCCACGGGGGGGGGACGTGGCGAGCAGTACTTC. The V and J genes are TRBV7-9 and TRBJ2-7; 8 positions agree with TRBD2. The CDR3 contains 15 residues. Trimming at V came to 5 bases and at J to 6 bases, leaving 12 bases not matched to a gene. The germline V gene encodes CDR1 SEHNR and CDR2 FQNEAQ (reference sequence). Full variable domain (missing parts from reference TRBV7-9 and TRBJ2-7): DTGVSQNPRHKITKRGQNVTFRCDPISEHNRLYWYRQTLGQGPEFLTYFQNEAQLEKSRLLSDRFSAERPKGSFSTLEIQRTEQGDSAMYLCASSPTGGGRGEQYFGPGTRLTVT.

The chain recombines TRBV29-1 with TRBJ1-2; 7 bases are a match to TRBD1. V lost 5 bases to trimming and J lost 4 bases; unmatched junction nucleotides: 10. The CDR3 runs to 14 residues. Germline lookup yields CDR1 SQVTM and CDR2 ANQGSEA. The DNA for the CDR3 is TGCAGCGTTCAGTGGGACAGAAACCCCTATGGCTACACCTTC. Translation gives CSVQWDRNPYGYTF. Complete variable domain (other parts from reference TRBV29-1 and TRBJ1-2): SAVISQKPSRDICQRGTSLTIQCQVDSQVTMMFWYRQQPGQSLTLIATANQGSEATYESGFVIDKFPISRPNLTFSTLTVSNMSPEDSSIYLCSVQWDRNPYGYTFGSGTRLTVV.

This chain joins TRBV7-9 and TRBJ1-2, with TRBD1 matching over 7 bases. Germline values: CDR1 SEHNR, CDR2 FQNEAQ (reference sequence). The CDR3 consists of 14 residues. V dropped 6 bases and J dropped 4; count of bases not matched to a gene: 8. The CDR3 sequence is CASRQDRILYGYTF. In nucleotides, the CDR3 is TGTGCCAGCAGACAGGACAGGATCCTCTATGGCTACACCTTC.

The chain employs TRBV7-8 and TRBJ2-7, with TRBD1 matching 11 bases. Germline loops: CDR1 SGHVS, CDR2 FQNEAQ. Losses at the gene ends were 5 bases for V and 0 bases for J; bases not matched to a gene: 9. The CDR3 sequence is 17 residues long. CDR3 DNA sequence: TGTGCCAGCAGCGCGGACAGGGGGCCGATAGGCTCCTACGAGCAGTACGTC. Translating it yields CASSADRGPIGSYEQYV.

The gene calls are TRBV3-1 and TRBJ2-1; D not certain. This CDR3 comprises 13 residues. Germline CDR1 LGHDT, CDR2 YNNKEL (reference sequence). V was shortened by 9 bases and J by 4 bases, with 13 bases between the two germline ends. DNA for the CDR3: TGTGCCAGTTTGGCAGTCGGATACAATGAGCAGTTCTTC. It encodes CASLAVGYNEQFF.

This rearrangement joins TRBV7-2 to TRBJ2-1, with D perhaps matching TRBD1 or TRBD2 (5 bases each). Germline CDR1 reads SGHTA; CDR2 reads FQGNSA. The CDR3 loop spans 14 amino acids. V gave up 3 bases and J gave up 9 bases, with 15 bases separating them. CDR3 coding DNA: TGTGCCAGCAGCTTCCGGGACCGGCCCGGTGAGCAGTTCTTC. Translating gives CASSFRDRPGEQFF.

The chain combines TRBV29-1 with TRBJ2-3, with D uncertain. Trimming took off 3 bases at V and 5 bases at J, with 12 bases between the two ends. The CDR3 runs to 13 residues. Per germline, CDR1 SQVTM and CDR2 ANQGSEA. The CDR3 sequence: CSVEDPSGDTQYF. DNA for the CDR3: TGCAGCGTTGAGGACCCCTCTGGAGATACGCAGTATTTT.

The rearrangement joins TRBV9 to TRBJ1-2; no reliable D call. CDR1 is SGDLS and CDR2 is YYNGEE in the germline V gene. Trimming removed 0 bases at V and 5 bases at J, with 11 bases between. The CDR3 spans 14 residues. CDR3 DNA sequence: TGTGCCAGCAGCGTAGTTAAGGACCCTTATGGCTACACCTTC. Encoded protein: CASSVVKDPYGYTF.

The chain carries TRBV15 and TRBJ2-3; 8 bases map to TRBD1. Per germline, CDR1 LNHNV and CDR2 YYDKDF (reference sequence). Trimming took 4 bases from V and 4 from J; bases not matched to a gene: 7. The CDR3 totals 15 residues. DNA of the CDR3: TGTGCCACCAGCAAAAGGACAGGGATATCAGATACGCAGTATTTT. As protein: CATSKRTGISDTQYF.

This chain connects TRBV19 to TRBJ2-5; D unresolved. The CDR3 is 13 amino acids. Germline assignment: CDR1 LNHDA and CDR2 SQIVND (reference sequence). Deletions cut 1 base from V and 3 bases from J, with 6 bases between. In nucleotides, the CDR3 is TGTGCCAGTAGTATAGTGGCGGAAGAGACCCAGTACTTC. Its translation is CASSIVAEETQYF. Complete variable domain (other parts from reference TRBV19 and TRBJ2-5): DGGITQSPKYLFRKEGQNVTLSCEQNLNHDAMYWYRQDPGQGLRLIYYSQIVNDFQKGDIAEGYSVSREKKESFPLTVTSAQKNPTAFYLCASSIVAEETQYFGPGTRLLVL.